The T cell receptor beta chain described here comes from a study of control samples from healthy donors and cancer patients. TCRdb's table, derived via immunoSEQ multiplex PCR, lists solely in-frame clones and lacks some. The repertoire holds tens of thousands of clones, with over 75% as singletons. Germline values: CDR1 MNHEY, CDR2 SMNVEV (reference sequence). This CDR3 is built from 14 residues. Trimming cost V 5 bases and J 4 bases; bases outside gene matches: 5. The sample was blood. The chain is built from TRBV27 and TRBJ2-5; 9 bases fit TRBD2. The clonotype comes from a man over 45 in good health. In DNA, the CDR3 is TGTGCCAGCAGTCCCTTAGCGGGGGTAGAGACCCAGTACTTC. It is translated as CASSPLAGVETQYF.